This TCR beta chain came from a study of blood T cell repertoires in COVID-19 (dated by TCRdb to 2019 to 2021). Regarding the research as a whole: Collaborator samples came from the United States, Italy and Spain and covered acute and convalescent phases of COVID-19. Nearly every sample came with metadata listing a de-identified subject ID, COVID-19 status, age in years and sex. The repertoires were released in a freely available public database intended as a resource for research on the immune response to SARS-CoV-2. Deeply sampled blood TCRbeta repertoires from subjects exposed to, actively infected with, or recovered from COVID-19 were included in the dataset. The samples were drawn from the first 160 participants of the ongoing ImmuneRACE study and from some 1,300 subjects provided by 6 global collaborators. Where HLA class I and class II types were available, the types were taken from metadata supplied by the sample provider, not from assay-based typing. The material from the prospective study consisted of cDNA or gDNA derived from T cells, B-cell-depleted T cells, or PBMCs. General conclusions and limits of the study: Clinical and demographic metadata were provided uncurated, with the amount varying by source and participant.

Each collaborating institution followed its own protocols to collect whole blood in K2EDTA tubes. For TCRbeta analysis, collaborators shipped samples in one of three forms: frozen whole blood, isolated PBMCs, or DNA extracted from either of those sample types. TCRbeta CDR3 regions were amplified from genomic DNA using the immunoSEQ Assay, a bias-controlled multiplex PCR. As for the original processing: Within the assay, amplification of reference gene primers was used to estimate how many nucleated cells each sample contained. To quantify the absolute abundance of each unique TCRbeta CDR3 rearrangement, sequence reads were collapsed and filtered. For each sample, productive Simpson clonality was calculated as the square root of Simpson's diversity index over productive rearrangements. In its TCRdb copy, this immuneACCESS table keeps in-frame sequences only and misses some clones. Where compared with another copy, unresolved V genes explain less than half of these, and the others have no known cause. That table is the source of V, J and clone size, and D and trimming were worked out from the DNA. The table for this sample lists tens of thousands of clones; roughly 84% of them were counted only once. The ten largest clones capture 3.5% to 4% of the sample.

To note about this clone: The antigen this receptor binds is unknown. The input lacks base qualities; no much larger clone sits a single base away.

Ends trimmed: V by 4 bases, J by 5 bases; bases unmatched to a gene: 12. CDR1 is given as SGHTA and CDR2 as FQGNSA, both from the germline V gene. The CDR3 spans 16 residues, from the cysteine through the phenylalanine. Just the 48-base CDR3 DNA is kept, in frame starting at base 1. The sequence derives from a man aged 45 to 65 with acute or convalescent COVID-19. The sequence is built from TRBV7-2 and TRBJ1-2, with 8 junctional bases fitting TRBD1. The material sequenced was peripheral blood. The DNA sequence is as follows: TGTGCCAGCAGCTCCCTAGGACAGGGTAGATTGTATGGCTACACCTTC. Translation gives CASSSLGQGRLYGYTF.